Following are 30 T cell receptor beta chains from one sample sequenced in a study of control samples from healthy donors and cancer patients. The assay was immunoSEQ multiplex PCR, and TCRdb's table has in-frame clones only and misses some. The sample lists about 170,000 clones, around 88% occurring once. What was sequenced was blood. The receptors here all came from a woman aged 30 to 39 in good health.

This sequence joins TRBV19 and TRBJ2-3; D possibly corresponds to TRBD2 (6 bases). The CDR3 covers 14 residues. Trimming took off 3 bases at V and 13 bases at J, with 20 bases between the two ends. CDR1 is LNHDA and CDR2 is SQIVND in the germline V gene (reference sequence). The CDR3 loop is CASSITPGQGGEYF. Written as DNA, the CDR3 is TGTGCCAGTAGTATTACCCCAGGGCAGGGCGGGGAGTATTTT.

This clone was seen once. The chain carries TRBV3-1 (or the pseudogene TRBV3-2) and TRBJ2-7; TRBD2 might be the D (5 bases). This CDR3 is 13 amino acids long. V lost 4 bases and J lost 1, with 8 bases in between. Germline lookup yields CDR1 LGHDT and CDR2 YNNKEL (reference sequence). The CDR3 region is CASSRGGSYEQYF. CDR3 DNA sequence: TGTGCCAGCAGCCGAGGAGGATCCTACGAGCAGTACTTC.

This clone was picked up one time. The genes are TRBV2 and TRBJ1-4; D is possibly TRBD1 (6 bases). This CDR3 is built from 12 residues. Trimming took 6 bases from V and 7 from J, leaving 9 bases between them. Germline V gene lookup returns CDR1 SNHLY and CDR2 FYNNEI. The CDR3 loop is CASRQGSEKLFF. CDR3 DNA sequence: TGTGCCAGCAGACAGGGCTCTGAAAAACTGTTTTTT. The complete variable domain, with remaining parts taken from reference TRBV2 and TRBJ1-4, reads EPEVTQTPSHQVTQMGQEVILRCVPISNHLYFYWYRQILGQKVEFLVSFYNNEISEKSEIFDDQFSVERPDGSNFTLKIRSTKLEDSAMYFCASRQGSEKLFFGSGTQLSVL.

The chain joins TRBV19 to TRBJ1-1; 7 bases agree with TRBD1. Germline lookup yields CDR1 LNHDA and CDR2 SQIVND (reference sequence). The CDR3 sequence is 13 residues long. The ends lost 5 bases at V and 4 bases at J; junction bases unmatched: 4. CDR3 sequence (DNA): TGTGCCAGTAGTCCCCGGACAGGCACTGAAGCTTTCTTT. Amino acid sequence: CASSPRTGTEAFF.

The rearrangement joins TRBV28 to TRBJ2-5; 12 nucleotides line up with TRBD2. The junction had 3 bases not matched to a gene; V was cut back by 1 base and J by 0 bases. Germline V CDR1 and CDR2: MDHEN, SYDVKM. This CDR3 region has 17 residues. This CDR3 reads CASSLSGLAGNQETQYF. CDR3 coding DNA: TGTGCCAGCAGTTTATCTGGACTAGCGGGGAACCAAGAGACCCAGTACTTC.

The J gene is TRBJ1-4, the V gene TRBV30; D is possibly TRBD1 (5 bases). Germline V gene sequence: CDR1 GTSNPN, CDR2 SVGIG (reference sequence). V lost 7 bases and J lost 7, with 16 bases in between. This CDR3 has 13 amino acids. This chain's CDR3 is CASPGSGVEKLFF. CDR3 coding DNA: TGTGCCTCCCCAGGGTCGGGTGTTGAAAAACTGTTTTTT. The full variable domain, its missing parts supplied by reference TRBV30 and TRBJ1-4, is SQTIHQWPATLVQPVGSPLSLECTVEGTSNPNLYWYRQAAGRGLQLLFYSVGIGQISSEVPQNLSASRPQDRQFILSSKKLLLSDSGFYLCASPGSGVEKLFFGSGTQLSVL.

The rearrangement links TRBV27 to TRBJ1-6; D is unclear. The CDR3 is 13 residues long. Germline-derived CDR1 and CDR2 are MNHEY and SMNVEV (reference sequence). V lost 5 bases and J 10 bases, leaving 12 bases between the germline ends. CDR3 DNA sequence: TGTGCCAGCAGTCCTAGCGGAAAATCACCCCTCCACTTT. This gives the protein CASSPSGKSPLHF.

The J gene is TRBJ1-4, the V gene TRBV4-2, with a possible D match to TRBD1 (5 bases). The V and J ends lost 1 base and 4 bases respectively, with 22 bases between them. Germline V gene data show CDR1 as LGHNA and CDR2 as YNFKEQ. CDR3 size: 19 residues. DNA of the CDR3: TGTGCCAGCAGCCAAGTTGAAGTATATGGGACGGTTTTTAATGAAAAACTGTTTTTT. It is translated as CASSQVEVYGTVFNEKLFF.

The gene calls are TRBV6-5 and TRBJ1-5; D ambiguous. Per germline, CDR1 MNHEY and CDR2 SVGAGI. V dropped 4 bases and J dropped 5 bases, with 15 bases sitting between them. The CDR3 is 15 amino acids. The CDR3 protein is CASSWALSQDQPQHF. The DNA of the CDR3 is TGTGCCAGCAGTTGGGCGCTTTCGCAGGATCAGCCCCAGCATTTT.

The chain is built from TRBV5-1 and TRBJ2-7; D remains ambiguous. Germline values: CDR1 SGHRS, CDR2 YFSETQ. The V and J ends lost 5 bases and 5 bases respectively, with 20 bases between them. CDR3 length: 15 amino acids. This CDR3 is CASRGMAKMWDEQYF. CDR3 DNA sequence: TGCGCCAGCAGGGGGATGGCCAAAATGTGGGACGAGCAGTACTTC. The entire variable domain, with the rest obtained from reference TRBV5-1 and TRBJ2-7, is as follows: KAGVTQTPRYLIKTRGQQVTLSCSPISGHRSVSWYQQTPGQGLQFLFEYFSETQRNKGNFPGRFSGRQFSNSRSEMNVSTLELGDSALYLCASRGMAKMWDEQYFGPGTRLTVT.

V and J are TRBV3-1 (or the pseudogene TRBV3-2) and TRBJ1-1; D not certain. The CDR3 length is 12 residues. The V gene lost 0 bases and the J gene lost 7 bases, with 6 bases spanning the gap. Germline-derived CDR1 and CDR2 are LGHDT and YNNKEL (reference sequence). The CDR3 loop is CASSQDPSEAFF. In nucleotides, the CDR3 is TGTGCCAGCAGCCAAGATCCCAGTGAAGCTTTCTTT.

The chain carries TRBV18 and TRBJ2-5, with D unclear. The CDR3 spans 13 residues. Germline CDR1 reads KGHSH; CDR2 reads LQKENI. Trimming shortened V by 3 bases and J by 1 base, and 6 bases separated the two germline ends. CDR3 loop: CASSPRTQETQYF. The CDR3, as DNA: TGTGCCAGCTCACCCAGGACCCAAGAGACCCAGTACTTC.

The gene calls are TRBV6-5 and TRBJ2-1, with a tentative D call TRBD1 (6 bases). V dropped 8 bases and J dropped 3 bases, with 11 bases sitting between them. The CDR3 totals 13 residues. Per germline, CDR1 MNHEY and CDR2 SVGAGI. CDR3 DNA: TGTGCCAGCTCACAGGGCGTCTACAATGAGCAGTTCTTC. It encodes CASSQGVYNEQFF.

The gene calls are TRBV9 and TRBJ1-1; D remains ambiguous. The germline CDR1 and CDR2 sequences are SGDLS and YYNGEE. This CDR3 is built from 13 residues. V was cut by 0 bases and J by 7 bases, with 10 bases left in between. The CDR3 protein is CASSVDTQSEAFF. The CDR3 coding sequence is TGTGCCAGCAGCGTAGACACCCAAAGTGAAGCTTTCTTT. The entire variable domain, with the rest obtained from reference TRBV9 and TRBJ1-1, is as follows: DSGVTQTPKHLITATGQRVTLRCSPRSGDLSVYWYQQSLDQGLQFLIQYYNGEERAKGNILERFSAQQFPDLHSELNLSSLELGDSALYFCASSVDTQSEAFFGQGTRLTVV.

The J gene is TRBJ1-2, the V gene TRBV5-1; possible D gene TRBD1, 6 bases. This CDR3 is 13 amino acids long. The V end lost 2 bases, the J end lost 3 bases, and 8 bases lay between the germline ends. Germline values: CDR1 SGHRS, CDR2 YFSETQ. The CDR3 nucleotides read TGCGCCAGCAGCTTTGAGGGGGACTATGGCTACACCTTC. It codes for CASSFEGDYGYTF.

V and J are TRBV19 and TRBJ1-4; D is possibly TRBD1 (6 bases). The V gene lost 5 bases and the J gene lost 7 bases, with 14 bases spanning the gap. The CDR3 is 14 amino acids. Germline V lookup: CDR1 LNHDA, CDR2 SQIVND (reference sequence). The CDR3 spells CASSPDSLREKLFF. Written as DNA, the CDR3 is TGTGCCAGTAGTCCGGACAGTTTGCGTGAAAAACTGTTTTTT.

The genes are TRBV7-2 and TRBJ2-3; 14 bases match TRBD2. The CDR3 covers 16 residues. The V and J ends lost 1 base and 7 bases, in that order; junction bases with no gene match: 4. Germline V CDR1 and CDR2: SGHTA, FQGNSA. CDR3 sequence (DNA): TGTGCCAGCAGCTTAGAGGGGACTAGCGGGAGAAATACGCAGTATTTT. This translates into CASSLEGTSGRNTQYF.

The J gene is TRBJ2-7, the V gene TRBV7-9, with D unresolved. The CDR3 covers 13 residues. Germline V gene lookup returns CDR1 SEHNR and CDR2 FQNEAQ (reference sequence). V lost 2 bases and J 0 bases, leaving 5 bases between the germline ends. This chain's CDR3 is CASSLPTSYEQYF. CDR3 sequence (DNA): TGTGCCAGCAGCTTACCTACCTCCTACGAGCAGTACTTC.

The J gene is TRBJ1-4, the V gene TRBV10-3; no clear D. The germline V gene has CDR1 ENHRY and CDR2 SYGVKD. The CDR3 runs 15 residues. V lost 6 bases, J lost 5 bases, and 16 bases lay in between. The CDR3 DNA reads TGTGCCATCAGCCAAGCGGCTGGAAGGAATGAAAAACTGTTTTTT. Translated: CAISQAAGRNEKLFF.

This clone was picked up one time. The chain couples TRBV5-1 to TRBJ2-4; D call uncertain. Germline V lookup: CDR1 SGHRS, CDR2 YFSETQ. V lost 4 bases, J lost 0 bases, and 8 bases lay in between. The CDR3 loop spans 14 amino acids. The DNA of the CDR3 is TGCGCCAGCAGCCCGACTGAAGCCAAAAACATTCAGTACTTC. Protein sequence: CASSPTEAKNIQYF.

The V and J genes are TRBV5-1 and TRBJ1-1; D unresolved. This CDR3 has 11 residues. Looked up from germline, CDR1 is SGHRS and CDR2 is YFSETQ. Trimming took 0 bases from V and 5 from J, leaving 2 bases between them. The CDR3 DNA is TGCGCCAGCAGCTTGGGAACTGAAGCTTTCTTT. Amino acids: CASSLGTEAFF.

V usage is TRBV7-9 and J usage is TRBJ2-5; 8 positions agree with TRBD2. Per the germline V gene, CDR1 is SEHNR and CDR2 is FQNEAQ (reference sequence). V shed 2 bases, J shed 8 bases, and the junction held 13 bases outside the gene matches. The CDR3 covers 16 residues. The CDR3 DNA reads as TGTGCCAGCAGCTTAACCCCTGGCGGGGGGTTTGGTACCCAGTACTTC. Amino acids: CASSLTPGGGFGTQYF. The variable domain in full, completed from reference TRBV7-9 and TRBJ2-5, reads DTGVSQNPRHKITKRGQNVTFRCDPISEHNRLYWYRQTLGQGPEFLTYFQNEAQLEKSRLLSDRFSAERPKGSFSTLEIQRTEQGDSAMYLCASSLTPGGGFGTQYFGPGTRLLVL.

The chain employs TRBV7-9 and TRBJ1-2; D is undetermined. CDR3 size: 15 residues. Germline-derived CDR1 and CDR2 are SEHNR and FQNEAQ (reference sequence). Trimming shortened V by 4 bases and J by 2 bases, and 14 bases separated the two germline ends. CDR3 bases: TGTGCCAGCAGCTACGGGCACGACACGAACTATGGCTACACCTTC. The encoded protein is CASSYGHDTNYGYTF.

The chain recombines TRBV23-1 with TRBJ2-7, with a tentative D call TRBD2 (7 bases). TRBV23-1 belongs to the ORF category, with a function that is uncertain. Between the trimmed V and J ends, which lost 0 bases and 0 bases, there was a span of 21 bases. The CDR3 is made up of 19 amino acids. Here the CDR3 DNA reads TGCGCCAGCAGTCAATCCCTAATGGGGGGGCGCGGATCCTCCTACGAGCAGTACTTC. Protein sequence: CASSQSLMGGRGSSYEQYF.

The CDR3 sequence: CASSWAGQGGGEQYF. CDR3 sequence (DNA): TGCGCCAGCAGCTGGGCCGGACAGGGAGGCGGCGAGCAGTACTTC. The chain carries TRBV5-1 and TRBJ2-7; 8 bases are shared with TRBD1. The junction had 11 bases not matched to a gene; V was cut back by 3 bases and J by 6 bases. This CDR3 contains 15 residues. Germline V lookup: CDR1 SGHRS, CDR2 YFSETQ.

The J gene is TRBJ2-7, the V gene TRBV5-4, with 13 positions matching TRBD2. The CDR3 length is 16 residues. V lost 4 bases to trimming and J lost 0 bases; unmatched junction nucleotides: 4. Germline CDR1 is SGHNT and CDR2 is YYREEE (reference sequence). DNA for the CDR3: TGTGCCAGCAGCATTGGGACTAGCGGGGCCTCCTACGAGCAGTACTTC. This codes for CASSIGTSGASYEQYF. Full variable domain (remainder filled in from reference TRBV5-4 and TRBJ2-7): ETGVTQSPTHLIKTRGQQVTLRCSSQSGHNTVSWYQQALGQGPQFIFQYYREEENGRGNFPPRFSGLQFPNYSSELNVNALELDDSALYLCASSIGTSGASYEQYFGPGTRLTVT.

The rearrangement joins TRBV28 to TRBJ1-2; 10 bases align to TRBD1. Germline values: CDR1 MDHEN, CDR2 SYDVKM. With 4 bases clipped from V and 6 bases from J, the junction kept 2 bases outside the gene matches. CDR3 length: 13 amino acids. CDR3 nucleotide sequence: TGTGCCAGCAGTTGGACAGGGGGGCATGGCTACACCTTC. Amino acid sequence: CASSWTGGHGYTF.

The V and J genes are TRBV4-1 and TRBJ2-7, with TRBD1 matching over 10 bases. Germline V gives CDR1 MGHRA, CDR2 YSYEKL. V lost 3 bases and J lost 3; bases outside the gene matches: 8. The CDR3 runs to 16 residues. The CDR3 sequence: CASSQVTGTGDYEQYV. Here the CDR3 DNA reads TGCGCCAGCAGCCAGGTCACCGGGACAGGGGACTACGAGCAGTACGTC.

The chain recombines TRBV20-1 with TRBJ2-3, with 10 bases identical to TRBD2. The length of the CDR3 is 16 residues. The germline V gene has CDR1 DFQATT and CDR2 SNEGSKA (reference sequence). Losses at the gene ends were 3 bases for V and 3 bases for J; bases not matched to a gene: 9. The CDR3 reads CSASYQLAGSTDTQYF. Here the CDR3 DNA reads TGCAGTGCTAGTTACCAACTAGCGGGATCGACAGATACGCAGTATTTT.

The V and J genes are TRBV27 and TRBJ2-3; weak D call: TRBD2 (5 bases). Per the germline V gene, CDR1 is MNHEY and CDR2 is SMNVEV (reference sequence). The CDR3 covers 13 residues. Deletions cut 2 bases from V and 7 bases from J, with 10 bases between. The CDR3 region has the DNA TGTGCCAGCAGTTTACTACGGGAAAATACGCAGTATTTT. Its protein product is CASSLLRENTQYF.